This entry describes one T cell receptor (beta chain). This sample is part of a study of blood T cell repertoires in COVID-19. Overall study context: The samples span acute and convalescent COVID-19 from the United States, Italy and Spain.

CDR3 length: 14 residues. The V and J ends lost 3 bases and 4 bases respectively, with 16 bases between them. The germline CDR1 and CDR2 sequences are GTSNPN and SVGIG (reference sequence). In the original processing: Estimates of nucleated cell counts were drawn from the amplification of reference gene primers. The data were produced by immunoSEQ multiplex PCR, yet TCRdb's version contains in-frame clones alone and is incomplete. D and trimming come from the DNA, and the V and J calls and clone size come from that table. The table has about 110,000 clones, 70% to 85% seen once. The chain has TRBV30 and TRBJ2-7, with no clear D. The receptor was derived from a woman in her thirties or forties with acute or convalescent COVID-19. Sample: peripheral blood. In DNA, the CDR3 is TGTGCCTGGAGCCTGACAAAGGCCACTTACGAGCAGTACTTC. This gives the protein CAWSLTKATYEQYF.